A single sample gave rise to the 14 T cell receptor beta chains below, sequenced in a study of blood T cell repertoires in COVID-19. TCRdb keeps only in-frame clones here, not all; method: immunoSEQ multiplex PCR. The table records about 430,000 clones, over 75% of them present only once. Source material: PBMCs or T cells enriched from blood (not recorded which). These receptors all come from a woman in her thirties with acute COVID-19.

This clone came up once. The gene calls are TRBV3-1 (or the pseudogene TRBV3-2) and TRBJ1-2, with a tentative D call TRBD1 (5 bases). This CDR3 comprises 13 residues. V gave up 5 bases and J gave up 4 bases, with 11 bases separating them. Germline V gene data show CDR1 as LGHDT and CDR2 as YNNKEL (reference sequence). The chain's CDR3 is CASSTGEFYGYTF. Here the CDR3 DNA reads TGTGCCAGCAGCACGGGGGAGTTCTATGGCTACACCTTC.

The chain is built from TRBV12-5 and TRBJ2-7, with D possibly TRBD1 on 6 matching bases. CDR3 length equals 14 residues. Germline V CDR1 and CDR2: LGHNT, FRNRAP. V lost 1 base, J lost 5 bases, and 12 bases lay in between. CDR3 nucleotide sequence: TGTGCTAGTGGTTTGGGCCAGGGGTATGACGAGCAGTACTTC. Translating gives CASGLGQGYDEQYF.

The chain combines TRBV27 with TRBJ1-2; 7 nucleotides match TRBD1. CDR1 is MNHEY and CDR2 is SMNVEV in the germline V gene (reference sequence). With V trimmed by 5 bases and J by 6 bases, 9 bases remained unmatched. This CDR3 has 14 residues. The CDR3 DNA is TGTGCCAGCAGTCCGGGACAGAAACGCGATGGCTACACCTTC. This codes for CASSPGQKRDGYTF.

The chain is built from TRBV24-1 and TRBJ1-5; tentative D call: TRBD1 (6 bases). The V and J ends lost 2 bases and 0 bases respectively, with 16 bases between them. Germline loops: CDR1 KGHDR, CDR2 SFDVKD. CDR3 length: 18 amino acids. The CDR3 nucleotides are TGTGCCACCAGTGATTCCGGGACAAATATCGTTAGCAATCAGCCCCAGCATTTT. Translated: CATSDSGTNIVSNQPQHF.

This clone came up a few times. The chain joins TRBV9 to TRBJ1-2, with D possibly matching TRBD1 (5 bases). CDR3 length: 15 amino acids. Germline V gene sequence: CDR1 SGDLS, CDR2 YYNGEE. Trimming took 4 bases from V and 1 from J, leaving 14 bases between them. The CDR3 here is CASSITSGLNYGYTF. The CDR3 coding sequence is TGTGCCAGCAGCATAACGTCAGGGCTTAACTATGGCTACACCTTC. Together with reference TRBV9 and TRBJ1-2, the CDR3 gives the full variable domain: DSGVTQTPKHLITATGQRVTLRCSPRSGDLSVYWYQQSLDQGLQFLIQYYNGEERAKGNILERFSAQQFPDLHSELNLSSLELGDSALYFCASSITSGLNYGYTFGSGTRLTVV.

J is TRBJ1-2 and V is TRBV27; the match to TRBD1 covers 8 bases. V trimming: 0 bases; J trimming: 0 bases; junction bases outside the gene matches: 18. CDR1 MNHEY and CDR2 SMNVEV come from the germline V gene (reference sequence). The CDR3 is 21 amino acids. The CDR3 loop is CASSLSVRRQGLILANYGYTF. CDR3 coding DNA: TGTGCCAGCAGTTTATCGGTTAGGAGACAGGGGTTAATTTTGGCTAACTATGGCTACACCTTC.

Notes on this clone: The germline gene is not matched at one end of the junction; a read error may be the cause. The chain recombines TRBV25-1 with TRBJ1-5; no reliable D call. The CDR3 is 17 residues long. Looked up from germline, CDR1 is MGHDK and CDR2 is SYGVNS. CDR3 DNA: TGTGCCAGCAGCGAATTCGGGCGCAACGGGGGCAATCAGCCCCAGCATTTT. Its protein is CASSEFGRNGGNQPQHF.

This rearrangement joins TRBV10-3 to TRBJ1-4; D call uncertain. The CDR3 loop spans 15 amino acids. In germline, CDR1 is ENHRY, CDR2 SYGVKD. V was cut by 3 bases and J by 0 bases, with 8 bases left in between. CDR3 in amino acids: CAISDPLATNEKLFF. DNA of the CDR3: TGTGCCATCAGTGACCCCCTAGCAACTAATGAAAAACTGTTTTTT.

This clone was detected only a few times. The gene calls are TRBV19 and TRBJ1-1; 9 nucleotides line up with TRBD1. The trim removed 2 bases at V and 10 bases at J, leaving 5 bases unmatched. Germline V gene data show CDR1 as LNHDA and CDR2 as SQIVND (reference sequence). This CDR3 has 13 residues. The CDR3, as DNA: TGTGCCAGTAGTATAACAGGGGGCGGGAGAGCTTTCTTT. It encodes CASSITGGGRAFF.

This clone was counted only a few times. The chain recombines TRBV24-1 with TRBJ2-7; 7 bases fit TRBD1. The CDR3 extends over 14 amino acids. Losses at the gene ends were 4 bases for V and 2 bases for J; bases not matched to a gene: 4. Germline-derived CDR1 and CDR2 are KGHDR and SFDVKD. In DNA form, the CDR3 reads TGTGCCACCAGTGAAGCCGGGACAGCCTACGAGCAGTACTTC. This encodes CATSEAGTAYEQYF.

The chain carries TRBV12-3 or TRBV12-4 and TRBJ2-1, with no clear D. V was clipped by 6 bases and J by 6 bases, with 12 bases between them. This CDR3 contains 13 residues. Here the CDR3 reads CASSFVGLNEQFF. CDR3 DNA sequence: TGTGCCAGCAGCTTCGTTGGCCTCAATGAGCAGTTCTTC.

The chain links TRBV28 to TRBJ1-2, with TRBD1 as a possible D gene (5 bases). Trimming took 7 bases from V and 3 from J, leaving 12 bases between them. Germline CDR1 MDHEN, CDR2 SYDVKM. This CDR3 region has 13 residues. CDR3 in DNA: TGTGCCAGCACCCCATGGGGGGACTATGGCTACACCTTC. Protein product: CASTPWGDYGYTF.

The rearrangement links TRBV10-2 to TRBJ2-7, with D tentatively TRBD1 (6 bases). The CDR3 loop spans 15 amino acids. CDR1 is WSHSY, CDR2 SAAADI, per germline. The germline V and J ends were trimmed by 6 bases and 0 bases, with 15 bases remaining between them. The CDR3 is CASSNRDLSSYEQYF. CDR3 DNA: TGCGCCAGCAGCAACAGGGACCTCAGCTCCTACGAGCAGTACTTC.

The V gene is TRBV7-9, the J gene TRBJ2-5; 8 bases agree with TRBD2. J gave up 5 bases and V 1 base, and 9 bases lay outside the gene matches. This CDR3 comprises 16 residues. Germline CDR1 reads SEHNR; CDR2 reads FQNEAQ (reference sequence). This CDR3 is CASSLVGGGIRETQYF. The CDR3 coding sequence is TGTGCCAGCAGCTTAGTTGGCGGGGGGATTCGGGAGACCCAGTACTTC. Variable domain in full (rest from reference TRBV7-9 and TRBJ2-5): DTGVSQNPRHKITKRGQNVTFRCDPISEHNRLYWYRQTLGQGPEFLTYFQNEAQLEKSRLLSDRFSAERPKGSFSTLEIQRTEQGDSAMYLCASSLVGGGIRETQYFGPGTRLLVL.